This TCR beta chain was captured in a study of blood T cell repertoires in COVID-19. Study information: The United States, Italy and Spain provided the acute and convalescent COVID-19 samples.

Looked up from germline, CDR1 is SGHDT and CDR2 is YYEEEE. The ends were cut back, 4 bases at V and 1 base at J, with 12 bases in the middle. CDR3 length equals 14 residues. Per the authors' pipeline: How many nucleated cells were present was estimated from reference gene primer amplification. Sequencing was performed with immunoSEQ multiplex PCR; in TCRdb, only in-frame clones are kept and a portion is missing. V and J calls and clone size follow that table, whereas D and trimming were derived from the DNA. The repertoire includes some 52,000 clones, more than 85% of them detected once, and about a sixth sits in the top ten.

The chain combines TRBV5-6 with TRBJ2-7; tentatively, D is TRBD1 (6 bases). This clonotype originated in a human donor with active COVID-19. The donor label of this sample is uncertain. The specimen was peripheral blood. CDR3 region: CASSAHRVSYEQYF. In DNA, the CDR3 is TGTGCCAGCAGCGCTCACAGGGTTTCCTACGAGCAGTACTTC.